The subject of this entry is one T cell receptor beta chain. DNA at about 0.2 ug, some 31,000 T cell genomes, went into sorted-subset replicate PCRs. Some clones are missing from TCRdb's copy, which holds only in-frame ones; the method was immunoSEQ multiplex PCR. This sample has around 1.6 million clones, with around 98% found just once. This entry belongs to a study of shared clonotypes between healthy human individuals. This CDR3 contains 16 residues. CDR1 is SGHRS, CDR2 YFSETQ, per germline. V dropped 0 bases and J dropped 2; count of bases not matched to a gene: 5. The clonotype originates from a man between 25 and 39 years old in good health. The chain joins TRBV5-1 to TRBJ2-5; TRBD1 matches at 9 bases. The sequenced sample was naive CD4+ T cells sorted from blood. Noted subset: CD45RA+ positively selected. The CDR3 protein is CASSLGATGGQETQYF. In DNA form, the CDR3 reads TGCGCCAGCAGCTTGGGTGCGACAGGGGGGCAAGAGACCCAGTACTTC.